Below are 20 T cell receptor beta chains sequenced from a single sample in a study of blood T cell repertoires in COVID-19. TCRdb's copy holds only in-frame clones and misses some; the assay was immunoSEQ multiplex PCR. The sample yields approximately 89,000 clones, 75% to 90% seen once. Sequencing input: peripheral blood. The source of these receptors is a human donor in a cohort sampled during active COVID-19.

This rearrangement joins TRBV27 to TRBJ1-2; the D is unclear. Germline CDR1 MNHEY, CDR2 SMNVEV (reference sequence). The CDR3 is made up of 13 amino acids. Between the trimmed V and J ends, which lost 6 bases and 5 bases, there was a span of 13 bases. In nucleotides, the CDR3 is TGTGCCAGCAGACTTAACCCGTCTTATGGCTACACCTTC. Amino acid sequence: CASRLNPSYGYTF.

V is TRBV20-1 and J is TRBJ1-1, with D perhaps TRBD1 (6 bases). CDR1 and CDR2 (germline): DFQATT, SNEGSKA (reference sequence). Trimming left V 4 bases short and J 3 bases short, with 6 bases between. This CDR3 region has 11 residues. CDR3 bases: TGCAGTGCTAAGGGGGACACTGAAGCTTTCTTT. Protein sequence: CSAKGDTEAFF.

V is TRBV5-1 and J is TRBJ2-7; weak D call: TRBD1 (5 bases). Germline V lookup: CDR1 SGHRS, CDR2 YFSETQ. V lost 4 bases to trimming and J lost 5 bases, with 19 bases between them. CDR3 length equals 15 residues. The CDR3 here is CASSQGAGSKDEQYF. The CDR3 DNA follows: TGCGCCAGCAGCCAAGGGGCAGGGTCTAAGGACGAGCAGTACTTC.

The rearrangement uses TRBV6-5 and TRBJ2-1, with 8 bases fitting TRBD2. This CDR3 region has 14 residues. The V and J ends lost 6 bases and 5 bases, in that order; junction bases with no gene match: 6. CDR1 is MNHEY and CDR2 is SVGAGI in the germline V gene. The CDR3 sequence is CASRATSAHNEQFF. Here the CDR3 DNA reads TGTGCCAGCAGAGCGACTAGCGCCCACAATGAGCAGTTCTTC.

The chain employs TRBV30 and TRBJ2-7, with a weak D call TRBD1 (5 bases). V was pared by 5 bases and J by 1 base, with 9 bases between. The CDR3 runs 12 residues. Germline assignment: CDR1 GTSNPN and CDR2 SVGIG (reference sequence). Written as DNA, the CDR3 is TGTGCCTGGGCTAGGGGTTCCTACGAGCAGTACTTC. Residues: CAWARGSYEQYF.

The chain carries TRBV9 and TRBJ1-3, with TRBD1 as a possible D gene (5 bases). Germline CDR1 is SGDLS and CDR2 is YYNGEE. V lost 2 bases, J lost 0 bases, and 9 bases lay in between. The CDR3 loop spans 15 amino acids. The CDR3 here is CASSVSRGSGNTIYF. For the CDR3, the DNA is TGTGCCAGCAGCGTCTCTAGGGGCTCTGGAAACACCATATATTTT.

The CDR3 nucleotides are TGTGCCAGCACCCCGGGGGGCGCATACTCCTACGAGCAGTACTTC. Its protein is CASTPGGAYSYEQYF. The chain has TRBV6-5 and TRBJ2-7; D possibly corresponds to TRBD2 (7 bases). Trimming pared 7 bases from V and 0 bases from J, leaving 16 bases between. Per germline, CDR1 MNHEY and CDR2 SVGAGI. The CDR3 has 15 residues.

This clone was detected only once. The gene calls are TRBV6-2 or TRBV6-3 and TRBJ2-6; a weak D match, TRBD1 (6 bases). Trimming shortened V by 4 bases and J by 2 bases, and 9 bases separated the two germline ends. This CDR3 has 15 amino acids. In germline, CDR1 is MNHEY, CDR2 SVGEGT. CDR3 sequence reads: CASSLGGPGANVLTF. In DNA form, the CDR3 reads TGTGCCAGCAGTTTAGGGGGTCCTGGGGCCAACGTCCTGACTTTC.

This chain links TRBV11-2 with TRBJ2-7; 11 bases fit TRBD2. Germline CDR1 and CDR2: SGHAT and FQNNGV. CDR3 size: 14 residues. J lost 5 bases, V lost 3 bases, and 3 bases had no gene match. The CDR3 here is CASSFTSGSNEQYF. CDR3 sequence (DNA): TGTGCCAGCAGCTTCACTAGCGGGAGTAACGAGCAGTACTTC.

The V call is TRBV11-2, the J call TRBJ2-1; perhaps TRBD2 as D (6 bases). The CDR3 is 16 amino acids. Germline V CDR1 and CDR2: SGHAT, FQNNGV. V was trimmed by 6 bases and J by 4 bases, leaving 19 bases between them. This chain's CDR3 is CASRGEGRGIYNEQFF. The CDR3 DNA reads as TGTGCCAGCAGAGGGGAAGGGCGCGGGATTTACAATGAGCAGTTCTTC.

This chain connects TRBV19 to TRBJ2-3; no definite D call. CDR3 size: 14 residues. V lost 5 bases and J lost 2, with 11 bases in between. Germline V gene data show CDR1 as LNHDA and CDR2 as SQIVND (reference sequence). CDR3 protein: CASSVSEPTDTQYF. In DNA, the CDR3 is TGTGCCAGTAGTGTGTCGGAGCCCACAGATACGCAGTATTTT.

The CDR3 region is CASSPRTGGNQPQHF. CDR3 DNA sequence: TGTGCCAGCAGCCCGAGGACAGGGGGCAATCAGCCCCAGCATTTT. The chain carries TRBV6-5 and TRBJ1-5, with TRBD1 identical over 9 bases. CDR1 is MNHEY and CDR2 is SVGAGI in the germline V gene. There are 15 residues in the CDR3. The ends lost 6 bases at V and 2 bases at J; junction bases unmatched: 5.

The chain combines TRBV7-9 with TRBJ2-7, with 7 bases fitting TRBD1. Per the germline V gene, CDR1 is SEHNR and CDR2 is FQNEAQ (reference sequence). This CDR3 contains 13 residues. The trim removed 2 bases at V and 7 bases at J, leaving 5 bases unmatched. As DNA, the CDR3 is TGTGCCAGCAGCTTAAGCCAGGGGGATGAGCAGTACTTC. Its translation is CASSLSQGDEQYF.

The chain links TRBV7-8 to TRBJ2-3, with 12 bases aligning to TRBD2. The CDR3 loop spans 15 amino acids. Germline CDR1 reads SGHVS; CDR2 reads FQNEAQ. J lost 8 bases, V lost 5 bases, and 8 bases had no gene match. The CDR3 sequence: CASSRTTSGRSTQYF. The CDR3 DNA is TGTGCCAGCAGCCGCACGACTAGCGGGAGAAGTACGCAGTATTTT.

The V and J genes are TRBV6-5 and TRBJ1-5; D gene unclear. CDR1 MNHEY and CDR2 SVGAGI come from the germline V gene. The ends were cut back, 5 bases at V and 4 bases at J, with 12 bases in the middle. The CDR3 contains 14 residues. CDR3 sequence reads: CASSRTSGNQPQHF. The CDR3 region has the DNA TGTGCCAGCAGTAGGACTTCTGGGAATCAGCCCCAGCATTTT.

The chain uses TRBV3-1 (or the pseudogene TRBV3-2) and TRBJ2-7; D is unclear. Trimming removed 4 bases from V and 0 bases from J, with 7 bases in between. Germline CDR1 is LGHDT and CDR2 is YNNKEL (reference sequence). The CDR3 is 13 residues long. CDR3 sequence (DNA): TGTGCCAGCAGCCTTTTATACTCCTACGAGCAGTACTTC. Its translation is CASSLLYSYEQYF.

The rearrangement links TRBV27 to TRBJ2-7; perhaps TRBD2 as D (6 bases). V dropped 8 bases and J dropped 0 bases, with 14 bases sitting between them. Germline CDR1 reads MNHEY; CDR2 reads SMNVEV (reference sequence). The CDR3 length is 14 residues. This CDR3 reads CASSDGSHSYEQYF. The CDR3 coding sequence is TGTGCCAGCTCGGACGGGAGTCACTCCTACGAGCAGTACTTC.

V gene TRBV4-1 combines with J gene TRBJ2-5; 9 bases are shared with TRBD2. The CDR3 runs 12 residues. V shed 4 bases and J 14 bases; nucleotides not matched to a gene: 8. Germline values: CDR1 MGHRA, CDR2 YSYEKL. The DNA of the CDR3 is TGCGCCAGCAGCCCCTTCCGACTAGCGGCATACTTC. Translated, it gives CASSPFRLAAYF.

The chain is built from TRBV14 and TRBJ1-2, with TRBD1 identical over 10 bases. The CDR3 loop spans 14 amino acids. V gave up 5 bases and J gave up 8 bases; unmatched junction bases: 8. Germline V CDR1 and CDR2: SGHDN, FVKESK. The CDR3 DNA follows: TGTGCCAGCAGCTACCGGGACAGGGGATGGGGCTACACCTTC. It specifies CASSYRDRGWGYTF.

J is TRBJ2-7 and V is TRBV10-3, with TRBD2 identical over 8 bases. The length of the CDR3 is 13 residues. The germline V gene has CDR1 ENHRY and CDR2 SYGVKD. The J segment lost 3 bases and the V segment lost 8 bases, leaving 6 bases of the junction unmatched. The CDR3 sequence: CAIGVAGNYEQYF. The CDR3 DNA is TGTGCCATCGGAGTAGCGGGAAACTACGAGCAGTACTTC.